The present entry profiles one TCR beta chain with its context. The V and J ends lost 0 bases and 4 bases, in that order; junction bases with no gene match: 7. Germline V lookup: CDR1 MNHEY, CDR2 SVGEGT. This CDR3 is built from 18 residues. This record comes from a study of blood T cell repertoires in COVID-19. Looking at the study overall: Specimens from acute and convalescent COVID-19 originated in the United States, Italy and Spain.

TCRdb keeps only in-frame clones here, not all; method: immunoSEQ multiplex PCR. This sample has around 200,000 clones, with around 85% found just once. The specimen sequenced was peripheral blood. This clonotype was sampled from a woman aged 55-75 years with COVID-19, enrolled during active disease. The V and J genes are TRBV6-2 or TRBV6-3 and TRBJ2-1; 12 nucleotides line up with TRBD2. The CDR3 DNA sequence: TGTGCCAGCAGTTACTCCAACCTAGCGGGAGGGTTTTACAATGAGCAGTTCTTC. Translation gives CASSYSNLAGGFYNEQFF.